This T cell receptor beta chain appears in the sequencing data of a study of shared clonotypes between healthy human individuals. Study-wide context: Ranging from 18 to 49 in age, donors were a couple of women and three men. CD4 naive and memory got three plates each, CD8 naive two, CD8 memory one.

Once extracted for a subset, genomic DNA was divided evenly among several immunoSEQ plates. The method was immunoSEQ multiplex PCR; TCRdb's version includes in-frame clones alone and lacks a portion of them. The sample lists 2 million to 3 million clones, approximately 93% seen once, with roughly 0.36% in the top ten. The specimen sequenced was naive CD4+ T cells from PBMCs. The subset was: CD45RA+ positively selected. The sequence was collected from a man aged 18 to 29 in good health. Some clones in this sample may be carry-over from other donors' samples.

CDR3 nucleotide sequence: TGTGCCAGCTCACCTTTGAATAGTGCCTCCTACGAGCAGTACTTC. It is translated as CASSPLNSASYEQYF. The V and J genes are TRBV18 and TRBJ2-7; no definite D call. The CDR3 covers 15 residues. V was shortened by 3 bases and J by 0 bases, with 12 bases between the two germline ends. Germline-derived CDR1 and CDR2 are KGHSH and LQKENI.